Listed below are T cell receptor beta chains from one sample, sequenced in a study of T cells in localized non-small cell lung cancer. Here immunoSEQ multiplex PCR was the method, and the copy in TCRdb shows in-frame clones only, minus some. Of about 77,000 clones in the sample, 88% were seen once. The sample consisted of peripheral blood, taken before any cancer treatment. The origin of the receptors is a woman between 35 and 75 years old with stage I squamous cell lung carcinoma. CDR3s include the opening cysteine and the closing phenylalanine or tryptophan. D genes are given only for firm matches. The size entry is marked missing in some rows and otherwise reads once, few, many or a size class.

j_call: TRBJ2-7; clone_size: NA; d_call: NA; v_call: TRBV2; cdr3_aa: CASSEALGAPYEQYF; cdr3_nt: TGTGCCAGCAGTGAAGCACTCGGGGCCCCCTACGAGCAGTACTTC
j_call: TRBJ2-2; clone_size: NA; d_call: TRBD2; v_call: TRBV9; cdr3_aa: CASSVRSSGGIGELFF; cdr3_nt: TGTGCCAGCAGCGTACGGTCTAGCGGGGGGATCGGGGAGCTGTTTTTT
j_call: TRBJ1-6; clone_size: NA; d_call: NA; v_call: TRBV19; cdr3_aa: CASSSERPYNSPLHF; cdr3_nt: TGTGCCAGTAGTTCCGAGCGGCCCTATAATTCACCCCTCCACTTT
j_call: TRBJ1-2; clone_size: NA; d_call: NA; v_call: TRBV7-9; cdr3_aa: CASSLDRNGYTF; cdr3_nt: TGTGCCAGCAGCTTAGACCGGAATGGCTACACCTTC
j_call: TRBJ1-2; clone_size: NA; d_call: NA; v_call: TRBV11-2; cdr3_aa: CASSPALKLHGYTF; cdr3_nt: TGTGCCAGCAGCCCCGCCCTAAAGCTGCATGGCTACACCTTC
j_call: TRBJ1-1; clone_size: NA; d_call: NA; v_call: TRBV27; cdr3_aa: CASSPLTRAPEAFF; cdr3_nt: TGTGCCAGCAGTCCATTGACAAGGGCCCCTGAAGCTTTCTTT
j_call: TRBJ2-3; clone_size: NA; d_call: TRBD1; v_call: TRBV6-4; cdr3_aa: CASRGGQSSTDTQYF; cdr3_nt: TGTGCCAGCAGAGGGGGACAGTCTAGCACAGATACGCAGTATTTT
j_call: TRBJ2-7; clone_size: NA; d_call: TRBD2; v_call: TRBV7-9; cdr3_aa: CASSLGGGAYEQYF; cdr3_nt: TGTGCCAGCAGCTTAGGGGGAGGGGCCTACGAGCAGTACTTC
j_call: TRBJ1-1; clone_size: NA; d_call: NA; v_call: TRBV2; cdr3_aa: CASTVPEGMNTEAFF; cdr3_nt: TGTGCCAGCACGGTCCCGGAGGGTATGAACACTGAAGCTTTCTTT
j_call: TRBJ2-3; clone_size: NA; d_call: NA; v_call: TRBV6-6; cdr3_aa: CASTLGTDTQYF; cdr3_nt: TGTGCCAGCACGTTGGGCACAGATACGCAGTATTTT
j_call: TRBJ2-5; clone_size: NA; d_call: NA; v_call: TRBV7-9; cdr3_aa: CASSLVSSHGTQYF; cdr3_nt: TGTGCCAGCAGCTTAGTGTCCTCTCACGGGACCCAGTACTTC
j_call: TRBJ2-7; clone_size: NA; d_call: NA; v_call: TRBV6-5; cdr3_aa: CASSYFGYEQYF; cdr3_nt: TGTGCCAGCAGTTACTTCGGCTACGAGCAGTACTTC
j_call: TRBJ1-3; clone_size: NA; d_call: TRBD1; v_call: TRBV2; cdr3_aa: CASTVSGQSGNTIYF; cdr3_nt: TGTGCCAGCACAGTATCGGGACAGTCCGGAAACACCATATATTTT
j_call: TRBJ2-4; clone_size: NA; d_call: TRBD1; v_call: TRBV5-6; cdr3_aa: CASSSTGGDSNLAKNIQYF; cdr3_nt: TGTGCCAGCAGCTCCACAGGGGGAGACTCCAATTTAGCCAAAAACATTCAGTACTTC
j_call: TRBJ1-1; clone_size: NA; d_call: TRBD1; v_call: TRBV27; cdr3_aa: CASSRPQGTEAFF; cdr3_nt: TGTGCCAGCAGTCGACCACAGGGGACTGAAGCTTTCTTT
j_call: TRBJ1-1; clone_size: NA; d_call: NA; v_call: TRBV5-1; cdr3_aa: CASSLVETEAFF; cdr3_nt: TGCGCCAGCAGCTTGGTCGAGACTGAAGCTTTCTTT
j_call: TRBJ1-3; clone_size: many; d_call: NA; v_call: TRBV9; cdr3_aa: CASSVDWSSGNTIYF; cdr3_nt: TGTGCCAGCAGCGTAGATTGGAGCTCTGGAAACACCATATATTTT
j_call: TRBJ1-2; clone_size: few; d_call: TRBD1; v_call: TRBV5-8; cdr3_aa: CASSSYRGPSGYTF; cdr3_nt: TGTGCCAGCAGCTCCTACAGGGGGCCGAGTGGCTACACCTTC
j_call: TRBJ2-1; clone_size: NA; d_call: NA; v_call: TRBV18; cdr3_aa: CASSLQAQRDEQFF; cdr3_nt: TGTGCCAGCTCCCTCCAGGCCCAGCGGGATGAGCAGTTCTTC
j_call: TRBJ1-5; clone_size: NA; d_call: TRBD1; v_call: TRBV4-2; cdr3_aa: CASSHEDRGPQPQHF; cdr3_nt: TGTGCCAGCAGCCATGAGGACAGGGGGCCCCAGCCCCAGCATTTT
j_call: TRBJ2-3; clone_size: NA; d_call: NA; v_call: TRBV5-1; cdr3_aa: CASSLEGYLDTQYF; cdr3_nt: TGCGCCAGCAGCTTGGAGGGGTACCTTGATACGCAGTATTTT
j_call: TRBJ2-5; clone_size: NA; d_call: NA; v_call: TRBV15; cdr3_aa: CATSRAPTGQETQYF; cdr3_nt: TGTGCCACCAGCAGGGCTCCGACAGGCCAAGAGACCCAGTACTTC
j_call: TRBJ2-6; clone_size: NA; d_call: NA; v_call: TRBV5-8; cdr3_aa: CASSIQTSGANVLTF; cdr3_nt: TGTGCCAGCAGCATTCAGACCTCTGGGGCCAACGTCCTGACTTTC
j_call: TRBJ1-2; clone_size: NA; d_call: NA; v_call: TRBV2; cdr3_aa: CASSRITGTGGYTF; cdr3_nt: TGTGCCAGCAGCCGAATAACAGGGACGGGAGGCTACACCTTC
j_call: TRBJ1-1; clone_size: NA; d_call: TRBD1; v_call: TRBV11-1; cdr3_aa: CASRRGQGRRRGTEAFF; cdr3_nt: TGTGCCAGCAGACGGGGACAGGGAAGGAGAAGGGGCACTGAAGCTTTCTTT
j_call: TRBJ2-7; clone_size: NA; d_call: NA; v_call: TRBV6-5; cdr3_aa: CASSLSGPEQYF; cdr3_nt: TGTGCCAGCAGTCTCAGTGGTCCCGAGCAGTACTTC
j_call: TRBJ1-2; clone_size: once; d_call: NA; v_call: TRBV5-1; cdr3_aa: CASSPGQRAGGYTF; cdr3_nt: TGCGCCAGCAGCCCGGGACAAAGGGCGGGTGGCTACACCTTC
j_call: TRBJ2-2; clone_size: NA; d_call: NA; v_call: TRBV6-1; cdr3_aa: CASSVRGGANTGELFF; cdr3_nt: TGTGCCAGCAGTGTCCGGGGTGGCGCGAACACCGGGGAGCTGTTTTTT
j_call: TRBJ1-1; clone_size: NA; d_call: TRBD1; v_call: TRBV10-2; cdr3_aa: CASSDGDRRTEAFF; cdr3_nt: TGCGCCAGCAGTGATGGGGACAGAAGAACTGAAGCTTTCTTT
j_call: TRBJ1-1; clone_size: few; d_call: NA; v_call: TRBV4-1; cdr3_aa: CASSQELMGGPTNTEAFF; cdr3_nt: TGCGCCAGCAGCCAAGAATTAATGGGGGGGCCCACGAACACTGAAGCTTTCTTT
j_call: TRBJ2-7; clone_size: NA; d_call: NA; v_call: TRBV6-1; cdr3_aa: CASSERPLYDEQYF; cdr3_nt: TGTGCCAGCAGTGAACGTCCTTTATACGACGAGCAGTACTTC
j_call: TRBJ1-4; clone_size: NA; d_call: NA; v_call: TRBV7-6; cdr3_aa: CASSYTGTPNEKLFF; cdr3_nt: TGTGCCAGCAGCTACACCGGGACCCCCAACGAAAAACTGTTTTTT
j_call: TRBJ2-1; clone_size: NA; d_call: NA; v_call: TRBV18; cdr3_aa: CASSPLGGLSYNEQFF; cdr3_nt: TGTGCCAGCTCACCACTCGGGGGCCTCTCCTACAATGAGCAGTTCTTC
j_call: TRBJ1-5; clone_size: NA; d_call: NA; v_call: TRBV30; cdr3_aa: CAWSVNRRQLQHF; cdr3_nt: TGTGCCTGGAGTGTAAACAGGAGACAGCTCCAGCATTTT
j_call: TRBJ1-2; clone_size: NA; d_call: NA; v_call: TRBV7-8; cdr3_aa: CASSLEGEVYGYTF; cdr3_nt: TGTGCCAGCAGCTTAGAGGGGGAGGTCTATGGCTACACCTTC
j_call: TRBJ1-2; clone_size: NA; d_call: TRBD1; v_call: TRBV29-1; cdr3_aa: CSVDGTGYNYGYTF; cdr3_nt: TGCAGCGTCGACGGGACAGGGTATAACTATGGCTACACCTTC
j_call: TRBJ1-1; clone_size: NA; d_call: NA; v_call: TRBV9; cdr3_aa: CASSVSSLNTEAFF; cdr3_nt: TGTGCCAGCAGCGTCTCGAGCCTGAACACTGAAGCTTTCTTT
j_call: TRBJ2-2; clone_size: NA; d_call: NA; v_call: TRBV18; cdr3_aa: CASSNTNTGELFF; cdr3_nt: TGTGCCAGCTCAAATACGAACACCGGGGAGCTGTTTTTT
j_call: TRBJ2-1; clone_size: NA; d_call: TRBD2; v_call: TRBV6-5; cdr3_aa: CASSYGGGTYNEQFF; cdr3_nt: TGTGCCAGCAGTTATGGCGGGGGGACCTACAATGAGCAGTTCTTC
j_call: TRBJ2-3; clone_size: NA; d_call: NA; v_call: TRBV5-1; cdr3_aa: CASSGGGKSTDTQYF; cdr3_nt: TGCGCCAGCAGCGGTGGGGGGAAGAGCACAGATACGCAGTATTTT
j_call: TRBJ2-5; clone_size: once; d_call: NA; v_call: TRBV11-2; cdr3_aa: CASSLGSSVRETQYF; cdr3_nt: TGTGCCAGCAGCTTGGGCTCTAGTGTACGAGAGACCCAGTACTTC
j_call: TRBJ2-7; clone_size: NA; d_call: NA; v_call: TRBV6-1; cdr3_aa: CASNPTRGPTYEQYF; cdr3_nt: TGTGCCAGCAACCCCACCCGGGGTCCGACCTACGAGCAGTACTTC
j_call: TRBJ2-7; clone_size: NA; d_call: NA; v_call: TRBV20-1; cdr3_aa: CSAGVEQYF; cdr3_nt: TGCAGTGCGGGAGTCGAGCAGTACTTC
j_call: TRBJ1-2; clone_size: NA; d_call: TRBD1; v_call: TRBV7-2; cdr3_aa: CASSFSGTGSVGGYTF; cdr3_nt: TGTGCCAGCAGCTTCTCCGGGACAGGGAGTGTCGGTGGCTACACCTTC
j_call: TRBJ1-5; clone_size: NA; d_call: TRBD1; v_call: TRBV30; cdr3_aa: CAWSPGTGNQPQHF; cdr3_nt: TGTGCCTGGTCACCCGGGACAGGAAATCAGCCCCAGCATTTT